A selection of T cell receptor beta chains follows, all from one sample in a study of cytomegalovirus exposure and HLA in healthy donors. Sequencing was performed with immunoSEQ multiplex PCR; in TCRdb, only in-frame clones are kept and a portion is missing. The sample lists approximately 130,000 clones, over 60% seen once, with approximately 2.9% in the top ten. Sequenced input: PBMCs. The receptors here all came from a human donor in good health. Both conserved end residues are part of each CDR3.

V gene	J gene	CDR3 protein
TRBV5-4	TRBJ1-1	CASSLRGNTEAFF
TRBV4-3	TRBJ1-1	CASSLGGEFRGSDTEAFF
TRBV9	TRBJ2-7	CASSVGSSIAGAYEQYF
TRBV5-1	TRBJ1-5	CASSPAGDTHQPQHF
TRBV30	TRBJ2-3	CAWRGDRKTDTQYF
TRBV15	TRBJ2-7	CATSREGRAYEQYF
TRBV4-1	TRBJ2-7	CASSHDRGNFYEQYF
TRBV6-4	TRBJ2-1	CASSDSAGGVSGEQFF
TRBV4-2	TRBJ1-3	CASSQLDRGTGNTIYF
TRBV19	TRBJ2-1	CASSLSGGGVHEQFF
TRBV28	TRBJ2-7	CASSPRSGRISEQYF
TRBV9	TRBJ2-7	CASSVGPAGQNYEQYF
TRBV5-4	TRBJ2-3	CASSREIRNTDTQYF
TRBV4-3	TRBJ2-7	CASSQELAGGMAEQYF
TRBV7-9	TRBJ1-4	CSSREGQGALEKLFF
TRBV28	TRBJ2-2	CASSLFHGELFF
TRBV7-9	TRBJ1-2	CASSLLPGQGNYGYTF
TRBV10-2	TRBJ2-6	CASSRLGQGAGTGANVLTF
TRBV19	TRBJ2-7	CASSPGLVYEQYF
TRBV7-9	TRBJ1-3	CSSSLALRGTIYF
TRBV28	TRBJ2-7	CASSFYGRGPNEQYF
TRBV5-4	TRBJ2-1	CASGQENYNEQFF
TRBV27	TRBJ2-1	CASSSLAGIYNEQFF
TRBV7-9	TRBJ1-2	CSSSFFSADGYTF
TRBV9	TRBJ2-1	CACPRDRAPNEQFF
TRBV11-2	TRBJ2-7	CASSLVRGSYEQYF
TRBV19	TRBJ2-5	CATQGALETQYF
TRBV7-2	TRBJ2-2	CASSLAQGGNTGELFF
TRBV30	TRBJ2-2	CAWNKHTGFPGELFF
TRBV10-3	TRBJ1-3	CAIRSSSGNTIYF
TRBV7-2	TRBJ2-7	CASSPAQIYEQYF
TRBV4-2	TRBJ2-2	CASSQDPRRAESNTGELFF
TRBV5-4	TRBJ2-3	CASSLRTGGIDTQYF
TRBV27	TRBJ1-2	CASSPGWRGGYTF
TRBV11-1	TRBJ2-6	CASSLAGQGVGVGANVLTF
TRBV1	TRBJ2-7	CTSSHGRRTTYEQYF
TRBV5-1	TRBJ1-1	CASREGGANTEAFF
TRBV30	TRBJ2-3	CAGRGGTGRTDTQYF
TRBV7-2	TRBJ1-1	CASSLGRNTEAFF
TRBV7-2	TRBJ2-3	CASSLRGRPTDTQYF
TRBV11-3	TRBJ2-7	CASSVRATSDRLSYEQYF
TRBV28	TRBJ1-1	CASSTPTGGAFF
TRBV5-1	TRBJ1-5	CASSPGTGESNQPQHF
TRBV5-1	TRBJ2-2	CASSLLGLAGTGELFF